The rows below give T cell receptor beta chains drawn from one sample of a study of blood T cell repertoires in COVID-19. Using immunoSEQ multiplex PCR, the repertoire was profiled, and TCRdb retains in-frame clones only, with some absent. The sample consists of roughly 290,000 clones, around 89% of them appearing once. Sequenced material: peripheral blood. The source is a man aged 25 to 40 with acute or convalescent COVID-19. CDR3s include the opening cysteine and the closing phenylalanine or tryptophan. Each record gives: D gene, V gene, clone size, J gene, CDR3 protein, CDR3 DNA. A D gene is named only where the DNA matches it firmly. Some rows have no size entry. The others give once, few or many, or a class for an expanded clone.

D gene: -; V gene: TRBV4-1; clone size: -; J gene: TRBJ1-2; CDR3 protein: CASSPRFDRGYGYTF; CDR3 DNA: TGCGCCAGCAGCCCCCGTTTCGATAGGGGTTATGGCTACACCTTC
D gene: TRBD1; V gene: TRBV30; clone size: -; J gene: TRBJ2-7; CDR3 protein: CAWSVTGGAYEQYF; CDR3 DNA: TGTGCCTGGAGTGTTACAGGGGGCGCATACGAGCAGTACTTC
D gene: TRBD2; V gene: TRBV2; clone size: -; J gene: TRBJ2-1; CDR3 protein: CASKSGTSPYNEQFF; CDR3 DNA: TGTGCCAGCAAGTCGGGGACTAGCCCTTACAATGAGCAGTTCTTC
D gene: -; V gene: TRBV7-9; clone size: -; J gene: TRBJ2-7; CDR3 protein: CASSFSVAAHEQYF; CDR3 DNA: TGTGCCAGCAGCTTTTCGGTAGCAGCCCACGAGCAGTACTTC
D gene: -; V gene: TRBV19; clone size: -; J gene: TRBJ2-1; CDR3 protein: CASSLPGAINEQFF; CDR3 DNA: TGTGCCAGTAGTCTCCCAGGGGCAATCAATGAGCAGTTCTTC
D gene: -; V gene: TRBV29-1; clone size: -; J gene: TRBJ1-2; CDR3 protein: CSVDWVDPGANYGYTF; CDR3 DNA: TGCAGCGTTGACTGGGTTGACCCCGGAGCTAACTATGGCTACACCTTC
D gene: -; V gene: TRBV28; clone size: once; J gene: TRBJ2-7; CDR3 protein: CASRKTGPPYEQYF; CDR3 DNA: TGTGCCAGCAGAAAAACAGGGCCTCCCTACGAGCAGTACTTC
D gene: TRBD1; V gene: TRBV6-4; clone size: -; J gene: TRBJ1-6; CDR3 protein: CASRASTGDFISPLHF; CDR3 DNA: TGTGCCAGCAGAGCCTCGACAGGGGATTTTATCTCACCCCTCCACTTT
D gene: -; V gene: TRBV5-5; clone size: -; J gene: TRBJ1-2; CDR3 protein: CASSRGMTVRGYTF; CDR3 DNA: TGTGCCAGCAGCCGAGGGATGACGGTCCGTGGCTACACCTTC
D gene: -; V gene: TRBV6-5; clone size: few; J gene: TRBJ1-2; CDR3 protein: CASRNPGRDYGYTF; CDR3 DNA: TGTGCCAGCAGGAATCCGGGGAGGGACTATGGCTACACCTTC
D gene: -; V gene: TRBV28; clone size: -; J gene: TRBJ1-1; CDR3 protein: CASSLGLGAFF; CDR3 DNA: TGTGCCAGCAGTTTAGGACTCGGAGCTTTCTTT
D gene: -; V gene: TRBV5-6; clone size: -; J gene: TRBJ1-1; CDR3 protein: CASSPGVNTEAFF; CDR3 DNA: TGTGCCAGCAGCCCGGGAGTGAACACTGAAGCTTTCTTT
D gene: TRBD2; V gene: TRBV6-5; clone size: -; J gene: TRBJ2-2; CDR3 protein: CASSPPGLAAGELFF; CDR3 DNA: TGTGCCAGCAGTCCCCCAGGACTAGCGGCCGGGGAGCTGTTTTTT
D gene: TRBD2; V gene: TRBV15; clone size: -; J gene: TRBJ2-5; CDR3 protein: CATSAGLAGGRETQYF; CDR3 DNA: TGTGCCACCAGCGCCGGACTAGCGGGGGGGCGAGAGACCCAGTACTTC
D gene: -; V gene: TRBV28; clone size: -; J gene: TRBJ2-7; CDR3 protein: CASTEDAGEYYEQYF; CDR3 DNA: TGTGCCAGCACCGAGGATGCAGGGGAATACTACGAGCAGTACTTC
D gene: -; V gene: TRBV13; clone size: -; J gene: TRBJ1-1; CDR3 protein: CASSFARGGVTEAFF; CDR3 DNA: TGTGCCAGCAGCTTCGCTCGTGGGGGGGTCACTGAAGCTTTCTTT
D gene: -; V gene: TRBV2; clone size: -; J gene: TRBJ1-1; CDR3 protein: CASSEWRGSEAFF; CDR3 DNA: TGTGCCAGCAGTGAATGGAGGGGTTCTGAAGCTTTCTTT
D gene: TRBD2; V gene: TRBV3-1/TRBV3-2; clone size: -; J gene: TRBJ2-7; CDR3 protein: CASSPGLAGNEQYF; CDR3 DNA: TGTGCCAGCAGCCCCGGACTAGCGGGAAACGAGCAGTACTTC
D gene: -; V gene: TRBV9; clone size: -; J gene: TRBJ1-4; CDR3 protein: CASSVITGSGEKLFF; CDR3 DNA: TGTGCCAGCAGCGTGATTACAGGGTCTGGTGAAAAACTGTTTTTT
D gene: TRBD1; V gene: TRBV6-5; clone size: -; J gene: TRBJ2-1; CDR3 protein: CASLTGGQGMDEQFF; CDR3 DNA: TGTGCCAGCCTTACCGGGGGACAGGGTATGGATGAGCAGTTCTTC
D gene: TRBD1; V gene: TRBV7-6; clone size: -; J gene: TRBJ1-5; CDR3 protein: CASSLVTGGSNQPQHF; CDR3 DNA: TGTGCCAGCAGCTTGGTGACAGGGGGCAGCAATCAGCCCCAGCATTTT
D gene: TRBD1; V gene: TRBV4-1; clone size: -; J gene: TRBJ2-2; CDR3 protein: CASSPRQGLNTGELFF; CDR3 DNA: TGCGCCAGCAGCCCTAGACAGGGCCTAAACACCGGGGAGCTGTTTTTT
D gene: TRBD2; V gene: TRBV4-2; clone size: -; J gene: TRBJ2-3; CDR3 protein: CASSQDPSSGRPTDTQYF; CDR3 DNA: TGTGCCAGCAGCCAAGATCCAAGTAGCGGGAGACCCACAGATACGCAGTATTTT
D gene: -; V gene: TRBV5-1; clone size: -; J gene: TRBJ2-7; CDR3 protein: CASSFGFAVLYEQYF; CDR3 DNA: TGCGCCAGCAGCTTCGGCTTTGCGGTCCTCTACGAGCAGTACTTC
D gene: -; V gene: TRBV7-2; clone size: -; J gene: TRBJ2-1; CDR3 protein: CASSLARYEQFF; CDR3 DNA: TGTGCCAGCAGCTTAGCGAGGTATGAGCAGTTCTTC
D gene: TRBD2; V gene: TRBV3-1/TRBV3-2; clone size: -; J gene: TRBJ2-1; CDR3 protein: CASSLTGTSGYNEQFF; CDR3 DNA: TGTGCCAGCAGCCTTACCGGGACTAGCGGCTACAATGAGCAGTTCTTC
D gene: -; V gene: TRBV5-5; clone size: -; J gene: TRBJ1-2; CDR3 protein: CASSLWDTRSYGYTF; CDR3 DNA: TGTGCCAGCAGCTTGTGGGACACCCGAAGCTATGGCTACACCTTC
D gene: -; V gene: TRBV19; clone size: -; J gene: TRBJ1-2; CDR3 protein: CASSSTGLNYGYTF; CDR3 DNA: TGTGCCAGTAGCTCGACAGGTTTAAACTATGGCTACACCTTC
D gene: TRBD1; V gene: TRBV2; clone size: -; J gene: TRBJ1-4; CDR3 protein: CASSSQGAATNEKLFF; CDR3 DNA: TGTGCCAGCAGCTCACAGGGGGCGGCAACTAATGAAAAACTGTTTTTT
D gene: TRBD2; V gene: TRBV7-8; clone size: few; J gene: TRBJ2-2; CDR3 protein: CASSLGWTSTGELFF; CDR3 DNA: TGTGCCAGCAGCTTAGGGTGGACTAGCACCGGGGAGCTGTTTTTT
D gene: TRBD2; V gene: TRBV2; clone size: -; J gene: TRBJ2-5; CDR3 protein: CASSEYAGGLETQYF; CDR3 DNA: TGTGCCAGCAGTGAATATGCGGGGGGGCTAGAGACCCAGTACTTC
D gene: TRBD2; V gene: TRBV27; clone size: -; J gene: TRBJ2-7; CDR3 protein: CASSIGTSYEQYF; CDR3 DNA: TGTGCCAGCAGTATAGGGACTAGTTACGAGCAGTACTTC
D gene: -; V gene: TRBV6-1; clone size: -; J gene: TRBJ2-1; CDR3 protein: CASSELIAVRFF; CDR3 DNA: TGTGCCAGCAGTGAATTAATAGCGGTGAGGTTCTTC
D gene: -; V gene: TRBV7-2; clone size: -; J gene: TRBJ2-3; CDR3 protein: CASSPSIVLDTQYF; CDR3 DNA: TGTGCCAGCAGCCCCAGTATCGTTTTAGATACGCAGTATTTT
D gene: -; V gene: TRBV30; clone size: -; J gene: TRBJ1-6; CDR3 protein: CAWSDTTGNNSPLHF; CDR3 DNA: TGTGCCTGGAGCGACACTACAGGGAATAATTCACCCCTCCACTTT
D gene: -; V gene: TRBV7-3; clone size: -; J gene: TRBJ2-3; CDR3 protein: CASSFQGLLHTDTQYF; CDR3 DNA: TGTGCCAGCAGCTTCCAGGGACTTCTACACACAGATACGCAGTATTTT
D gene: -; V gene: TRBV20-1; clone size: -; J gene: TRBJ1-1; CDR3 protein: CSARVSGIAFF; CDR3 DNA: TGCAGTGCTAGAGTGTCGGGAATCGCTTTCTTT
D gene: TRBD2; V gene: TRBV19; clone size: -; J gene: TRBJ2-5; CDR3 protein: CASSKREGPQETQYF; CDR3 DNA: TGTGCCAGTAGTAAGCGGGAGGGGCCCCAAGAGACCCAGTACTTC
D gene: -; V gene: TRBV6-5; clone size: -; J gene: TRBJ1-1; CDR3 protein: CASSSGSAREAFF; CDR3 DNA: TGTGCCAGCAGTTCAGGATCAGCCAGGGAAGCTTTCTTT
D gene: -; V gene: TRBV23-1; clone size: -; J gene: TRBJ2-5; CDR3 protein: CASSQWAAKETQYF; CDR3 DNA: TGCGCCAGCAGTCAATGGGCAGCCAAAGAGACCCAGTACTTC
D gene: TRBD2; V gene: TRBV11-3; clone size: -; J gene: TRBJ2-1; CDR3 protein: CASSLGLANEQFF; CDR3 DNA: TGTGCCAGCAGCTTAGGACTAGCCAATGAGCAGTTCTTC
D gene: -; V gene: TRBV5-1; clone size: -; J gene: TRBJ1-1; CDR3 protein: CASTTLGGANTEAFF; CDR3 DNA: TGCGCCAGCACCACCCTGGGAGGGGCTAACACTGAAGCTTTCTTT
D gene: TRBD2; V gene: TRBV27; clone size: -; J gene: TRBJ2-7; CDR3 protein: CASSFRRTSGSSGEQYF; CDR3 DNA: TGTGCCAGCAGTTTCAGAAGGACTAGCGGGAGTTCGGGTGAGCAGTACTTC
D gene: -; V gene: TRBV20-1; clone size: once; J gene: TRBJ2-7; CDR3 protein: CSAKQGYEQYF; CDR3 DNA: TGCAGTGCTAAACAGGGCTACGAGCAGTACTTC
D gene: -; V gene: TRBV5-1; clone size: -; J gene: TRBJ2-3; CDR3 protein: CASSLGQVGGTDTQYF; CDR3 DNA: TGCGCCAGCAGCTTGGGCCAGGTGGGTGGCACAGATACGCAGTATTTT